This TCR beta chain was retrieved from a study of blood T cell repertoires in COVID-19. Study as a whole: Sites in the United States, Italy and Spain provided acute and convalescent COVID-19 samples.

In the original processing: Quantification of nucleated cells was approximated via reference gene primer amplification. The assay was immunoSEQ multiplex PCR, and TCRdb's table has in-frame clones only and misses some. The D gene and trimming were derived from the DNA, and the V and J assignments and clone size from that table. The profile shows about 270,000 clones, around 90% of them singletons. Sequencing input: PBMCs or T cells enriched from blood (not recorded which). The TCR originated in a woman aged 50 to 60 who had recovered from COVID-19.

CDR3 amino acids: CASSTITQDYGYTF. CDR3 sequence (DNA): TGCGCCAGCAGCACCATCACACAGGACTATGGCTACACCTTC. This sequence joins TRBV5-1 and TRBJ1-2; tentatively, D is TRBD1 (5 bases). The CDR3 has 14 residues. Looked up from germline, CDR1 is SGHRS and CDR2 is YFSETQ. V lost 4 bases, J lost 3 bases, and 13 bases lay in between.